The 19 T cell receptor beta chains below all came from one sample that was sequenced in a study of control samples from healthy donors and cancer patients. Sequencing was performed with immunoSEQ multiplex PCR; in TCRdb, only in-frame clones are kept and a portion is missing. The table shows about 47,000 clones, with roughly 80% occurring only once. Specimen: blood. The receptors shown here come from a man between 70 and 80 years old in good health.

This rearrangement joins TRBV5-5 to TRBJ1-5; no firm D call. The V gene's germline CDR1 is SGHKS and CDR2 YYEKEE (reference sequence). This CDR3 contains 15 residues. V shed 0 bases and J shed 6 bases, with 13 bases lying between them. The CDR3 here is CASSLGSGVGQPQHF. The CDR3 coding sequence is TGTGCCAGCAGCTTGGGGTCTGGGGTAGGTCAGCCCCAGCATTTT.

V and J are TRBV7-2 and TRBJ2-5; maybe TRBD2 (6 bases). The CDR3 is 15 amino acids. Looked up from germline, CDR1 is SGHTA and CDR2 is FQGNSA. Trimming pared 7 bases from V and 1 base from J, leaving 16 bases between. The CDR3 sequence is CASNNPGGPQETQYF. CDR3 DNA sequence: TGTGCCAGCAACAACCCCGGGGGACCCCAAGAGACCCAGTACTTC.

This clone was recorded a few times. The CDR3, as DNA: TGCGCCAGCAGCCAAGACCGGAATCGTTCACCCCTCCACTTT. It is translated as CASSQDRNRSPLHF. The gene calls are TRBV4-1 and TRBJ1-6; D not certain. Trimming left V 0 bases short and J 9 bases short, with 9 bases between. The length of the CDR3 is 14 residues. Germline V lookup: CDR1 MGHRA, CDR2 YSYEKL.

As regards this clone: This CDR3 is also generated by other DNA sequences in the sample. The rearrangement joins TRBV4-2 to TRBJ2-2; tentative D call: TRBD2 (7 bases). This CDR3 is 16 amino acids long. The germline CDR1 and CDR2 sequences are LGHNA and YNFKEQ. Trimming pared 0 bases from V and 8 bases from J, leaving 16 bases between. The CDR3 spells CASSQDVLGGRGELFF. The DNA for the CDR3 is TGTGCCAGCAGCCAAGATGTGCTCGGGGGGCGGGGGGAGCTGTTTTTT.

The chain employs TRBV28 and TRBJ2-1; D remains ambiguous. Germline V lookup: CDR1 MDHEN, CDR2 SYDVKM. This CDR3 comprises 13 residues. V lost 7 bases to trimming and J lost 4 bases, with 11 bases between them. CDR3 residues: CASKAFLYNEQFF. CDR3 nucleotides: TGTGCCAGCAAAGCCTTCCTTTACAATGAGCAGTTCTTC.

This clone was detected only once. In DNA, the CDR3 is TGTGCCAGCAGGGGACTCATCACCGGGGAGCTGTTTTTT. Its translation: CASRGLITGELFF. This chain uses TRBV12-3 or TRBV12-4 with TRBJ2-2; weak D call: TRBD2 (6 bases). The V and J ends lost 6 bases and 4 bases respectively, with 9 bases between them. This CDR3 region has 13 residues.

V gene TRBV11-2 combines with J gene TRBJ2-5, with TRBD2 identical over 7 bases. Germline V lookup: CDR1 SGHAT, CDR2 FQNNGV. The trim removed 5 bases at V and 5 bases at J, leaving 14 bases unmatched. This CDR3 has 16 residues. CDR3 protein: CASSPGGGTQWETQYF. CDR3 nucleotides: TGTGCCAGCAGCCCTGGGGGGGGAACCCAGTGGGAGACCCAGTACTTC.

This clone was counted a single time. This chain joins TRBV7-9 and TRBJ2-7; possibly TRBD2 for D (6 bases). V gave up 0 bases and J gave up 4 bases, with 16 bases separating them. The CDR3 loop spans 16 amino acids. Germline lookup yields CDR1 SEHNR and CDR2 FQNEAQ (reference sequence). The CDR3 loop is CASSLAGLQIVYEQYF. The CDR3 nucleotides read TGTGCCAGCAGCTTAGCGGGACTCCAGATAGTTTACGAGCAGTACTTC.

Regarding this clone: This may arise from a read error, as a much more abundant clone is one base away. V is TRBV6-2 or TRBV6-3 and J is TRBJ2-7; 10 nucleotides line up with TRBD2. V was clipped by 2 bases and J by 3 bases; unmatched bases: 1. Germline V CDR1 and CDR2: MNHEY, SVGEGT. The CDR3 is 14 amino acids. This CDR3 reads CASSYGTSVYEQYF. CDR3 nucleotide sequence: TGTGCCAGCAGTTACGGGACTAGCGTCTACGAGCAGTACTTC.

The chain has TRBV19 and TRBJ2-7, with 8 bases that match TRBD2. Germline CDR1 reads LNHDA; CDR2 reads SQIVND (reference sequence). This CDR3 comprises 14 residues. The junction had 4 bases not matched to a gene; V was cut back by 3 bases and J by 3 bases. The CDR3 bases are TGTGCCAGTAGTATCAGCGGGAGCGGCTACGAGCAGTACTTC. Its protein is CASSISGSGYEQYF.

This chain uses TRBV12-5 with TRBJ2-7, with 13 bases fitting TRBD2. The CDR3 extends over 14 amino acids. CDR1 is LGHNT and CDR2 is FRNRAP in the germline V gene. The J segment lost 7 bases and the V segment lost 4 bases, leaving 4 bases of the junction unmatched. The CDR3: CASGSGTSGEEQYF. The CDR3 nucleotides are TGTGCTAGTGGTTCCGGGACTAGCGGGGAAGAGCAGTACTTC.

J is TRBJ1-1 and V is TRBV5-6, with D uncertain. The CDR3 is 13 amino acids. Germline-derived CDR1 and CDR2 are SGHDT and YYEEEE. V was pared by 6 bases and J by 1 base, with 10 bases between. The CDR3 bases are TGTGCCAGCAACTCACTTGGGAACACTGAAGCTTTCTTT. This gives the protein CASNSLGNTEAFF. Supplemented by reference TRBV5-6 and TRBJ1-1, the full variable domain reads DAGVTQSPTHLIKTRGQQVTLRCSPKSGHDTVSWYQQALGQGPQFIFQYYEEEERQRGNFPDRFSGHQFPNYSSELNVNALLLGDSALYLCASNSLGNTEAFFGQGTRLTVV.

The sample holds one count of this clone. The CDR3 reads CASSARSGALFPGANVLTF. The CDR3, as DNA: TGCGCCAGCAGTGCCCGATCCGGGGCTCTGTTTCCTGGGGCCAACGTCCTGACTTTC. V is TRBV10-2 and J is TRBJ2-6, with D perhaps TRBD1 or TRBD2 (5 bases each). This CDR3 comprises 19 residues. CDR1 and CDR2 from the germline V gene are WSHSY and SAAADI. Trimming cost V 4 bases and J 2 bases, with 21 bases left between them.

The V gene is TRBV14, the J gene TRBJ1-4; D is perhaps TRBD1 (6 bases). The CDR3 has 15 residues. Trimming took off 6 bases at V and 8 bases at J, with 19 bases between the two ends. Germline CDR1 reads SGHDN; CDR2 reads FVKESK. The DNA for the CDR3 is TGTGCCAGCAGTTCCTTACAGGGAATGAGGGAAAAACTGTTTTTT. Amino acids: CASSSLQGMREKLFF.

V is TRBV28 and J is TRBJ1-5; D remains unclear. Looked up from germline, CDR1 is MDHEN and CDR2 is SYDVKM. The CDR3 loop spans 15 amino acids. Trimming shortened V by 6 bases and J by 3 bases, and 15 bases separated the two germline ends. The chain's CDR3 is CASRAGDITNQPQHF. CDR3 in DNA: TGTGCCAGCAGGGCCGGGGATATCACCAATCAGCCCCAGCATTTT.

The gene calls are TRBV2 and TRBJ1-1; D remains ambiguous. The V gene's germline CDR1 is SNHLY and CDR2 FYNNEI. CDR3 length equals 10 residues. V was pared by 6 bases and J by 11 bases, with 10 bases between. This CDR3 is CASSRDAAFF. The CDR3 DNA reads TGTGCCAGCAGCCGGGATGCGGCTTTCTTT.

The CDR3 here is CASRPMKGPSTDTQYF. CDR3 DNA sequence: TGTGCCAGCAGGCCCATGAAGGGGCCTAGCACAGATACGCAGTATTTT. The V and J genes are TRBV28 and TRBJ2-3; TRBD1 might be the D (5 bases). The V gene lost 6 bases and the J gene lost 0 bases, with 16 bases spanning the gap. Germline V gene lookup returns CDR1 MDHEN and CDR2 SYDVKM. The CDR3 totals 16 residues.

This rearrangement joins TRBV5-6 to TRBJ1-2; D call uncertain. The CDR3 is made up of 14 amino acids. The V and J ends lost 1 base and 1 base respectively, with 8 bases between them. CDR1 and CDR2 from the germline V gene are SGHDT and YYEEEE. CDR3 region: CASSLNSFNYGYTF. CDR3 coding DNA: TGTGCCAGCAGCTTGAACAGCTTTAACTATGGCTACACCTTC.

This clone was seen a handful of times. The CDR3 loop reads CAWKGYRGRNEQFF. CDR3 bases: TGTGCCTGGAAAGGTTACAGGGGTCGCAATGAGCAGTTCTTC. J is TRBJ2-1 and V is TRBV30, with 7 bases fitting TRBD1. The J segment lost 6 bases and the V segment lost 4 bases, leaving 9 bases of the junction unmatched. The CDR3 extends over 14 amino acids. The germline V gene has CDR1 GTSNPN and CDR2 SVGIG (reference sequence).